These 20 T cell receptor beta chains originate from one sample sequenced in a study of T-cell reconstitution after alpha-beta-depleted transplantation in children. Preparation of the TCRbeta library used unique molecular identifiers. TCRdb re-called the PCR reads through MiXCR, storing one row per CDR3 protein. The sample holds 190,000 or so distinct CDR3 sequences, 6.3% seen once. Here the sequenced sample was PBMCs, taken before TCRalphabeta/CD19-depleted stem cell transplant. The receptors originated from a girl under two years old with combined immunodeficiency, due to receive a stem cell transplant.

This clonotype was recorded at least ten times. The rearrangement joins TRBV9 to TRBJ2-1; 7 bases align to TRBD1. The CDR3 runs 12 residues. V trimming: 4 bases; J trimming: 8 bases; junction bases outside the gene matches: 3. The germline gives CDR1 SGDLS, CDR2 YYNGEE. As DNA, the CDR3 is TGTGCCAGCAGCCGACAGGGCGATGAGCAGTTCTTC. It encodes CASSRQGDEQFF. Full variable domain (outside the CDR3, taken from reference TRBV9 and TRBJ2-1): DSGVTQTPKHLITATGQRVTLRCSPRSGDLSVYWYQQSLDQGLQFLIQYYNGEERAKGNILERFSAQQFPDLHSELNLSSLELGDSALYFCASSRQGDEQFFGPGTRLTVL.

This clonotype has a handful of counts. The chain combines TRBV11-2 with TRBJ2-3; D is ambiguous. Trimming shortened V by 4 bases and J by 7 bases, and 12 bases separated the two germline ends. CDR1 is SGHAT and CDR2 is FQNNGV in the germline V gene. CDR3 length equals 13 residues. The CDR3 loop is CASSSVVIHTQYF. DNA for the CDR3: TGTGCCAGCAGCTCCGTCGTTATACATACGCAGTATTTT.

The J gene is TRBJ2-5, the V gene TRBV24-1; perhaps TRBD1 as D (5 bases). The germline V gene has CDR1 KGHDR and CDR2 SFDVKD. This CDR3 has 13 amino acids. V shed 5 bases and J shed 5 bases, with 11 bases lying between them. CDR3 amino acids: CATSGGRAETQYF. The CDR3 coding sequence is TGTGCCACCAGTGGTGGCAGGGCGGAGACCCAGTACTTC.

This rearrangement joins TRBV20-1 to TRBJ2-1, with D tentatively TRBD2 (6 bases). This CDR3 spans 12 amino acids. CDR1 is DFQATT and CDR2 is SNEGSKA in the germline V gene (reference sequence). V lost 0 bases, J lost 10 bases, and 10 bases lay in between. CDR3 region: CSARDSREEQFF. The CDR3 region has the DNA TGCAGTGCTAGAGATTCCCGGGAGGAGCAGTTCTTC.

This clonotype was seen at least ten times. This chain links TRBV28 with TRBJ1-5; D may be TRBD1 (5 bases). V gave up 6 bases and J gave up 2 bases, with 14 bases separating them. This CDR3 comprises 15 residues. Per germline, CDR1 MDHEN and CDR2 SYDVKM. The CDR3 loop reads CASRYRQGGNQPQHF. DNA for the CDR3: TGTGCCAGCAGGTACAGGCAGGGAGGCAATCAGCCCCAGCATTTT.

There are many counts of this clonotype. The CDR3 nucleotides read TGCGCCAGCAGGTTGCCGGGACAGCTTCACAATGAGCAGTTCTTC. Protein product: CASRLPGQLHNEQFF. V gene TRBV5-1 combines with J gene TRBJ2-1; TRBD1 matches at 7 bases. This CDR3 has 15 amino acids. Trimming cost V 5 bases and J 5 bases; bases outside gene matches: 10. CDR1 SGHRS and CDR2 YFSETQ come from the germline V gene.

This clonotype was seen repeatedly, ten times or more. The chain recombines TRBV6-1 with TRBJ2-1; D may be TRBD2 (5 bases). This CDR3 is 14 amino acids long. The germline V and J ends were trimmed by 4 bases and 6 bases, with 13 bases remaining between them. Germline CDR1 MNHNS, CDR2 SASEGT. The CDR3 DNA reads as TGTGCCAGCAGTGTTCGAGCGGCTCCCAATGAGCAGTTCTTC. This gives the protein CASSVRAAPNEQFF.

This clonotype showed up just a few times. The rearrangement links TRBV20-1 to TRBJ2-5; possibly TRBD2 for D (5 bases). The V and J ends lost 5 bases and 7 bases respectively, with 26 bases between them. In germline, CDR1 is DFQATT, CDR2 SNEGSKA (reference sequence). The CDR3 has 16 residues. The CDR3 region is CSARDVPGVGLGTQYF. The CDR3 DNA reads TGCAGTGCTCGGGATGTTCCCGGGGTAGGGCTGGGGACCCAGTACTTC.

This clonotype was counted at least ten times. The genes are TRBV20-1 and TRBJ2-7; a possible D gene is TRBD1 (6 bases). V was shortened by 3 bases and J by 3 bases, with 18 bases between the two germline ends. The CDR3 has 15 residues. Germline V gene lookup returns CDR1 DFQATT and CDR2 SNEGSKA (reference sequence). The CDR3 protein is CSARDQGKNDYEQYF. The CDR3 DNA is TGCAGTGCTAGGGACCAGGGGAAAAACGACTACGAGCAGTACTTC.

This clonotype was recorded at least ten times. The CDR3 sequence is CRLDREDYEQYF. Written as DNA, the CDR3 is TGCAGACTTGACAGGGAGGACTACGAGCAGTACTTC. This chain links TRBV29-1 with TRBJ2-7; TRBD1 might be the D (7 bases). CDR3 length: 12 amino acids. Germline V gene sequence: CDR1 SQVTM, CDR2 ANQGSEA.

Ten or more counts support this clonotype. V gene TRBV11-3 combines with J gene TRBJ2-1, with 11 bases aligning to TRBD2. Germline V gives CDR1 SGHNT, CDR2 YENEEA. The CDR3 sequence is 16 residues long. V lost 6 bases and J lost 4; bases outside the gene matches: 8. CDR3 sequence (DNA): TGTGCCAGCAGTCCATACTCTAGCGGGGGGTACAATGAGCAGTTCTTC. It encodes CASSPYSSGGYNEQFF.

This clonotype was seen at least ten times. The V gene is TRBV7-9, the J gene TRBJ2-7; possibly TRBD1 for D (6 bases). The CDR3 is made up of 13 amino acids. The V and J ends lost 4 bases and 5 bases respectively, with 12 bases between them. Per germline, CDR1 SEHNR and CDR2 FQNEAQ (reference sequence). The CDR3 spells CASSSTGPHEQYF. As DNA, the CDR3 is TGTGCCAGCAGCTCGACAGGTCCCCACGAGCAGTACTTC. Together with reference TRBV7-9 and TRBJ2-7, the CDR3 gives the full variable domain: DTGVSQNPRHKITKRGQNVTFRCDPISEHNRLYWYRQTLGQGPEFLTYFQNEAQLEKSRLLSDRFSAERPKGSFSTLEIQRTEQGDSAMYLCASSSTGPHEQYFGPGTRLTVT.

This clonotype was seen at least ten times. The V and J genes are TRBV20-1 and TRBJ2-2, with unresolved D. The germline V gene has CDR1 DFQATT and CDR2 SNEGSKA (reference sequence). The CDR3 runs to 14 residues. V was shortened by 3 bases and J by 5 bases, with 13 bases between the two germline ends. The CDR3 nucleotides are TGCAGTGCTAGTCTATCCTGGGGAACCGGGGAGCTGTTTTTT. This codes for CSASLSWGTGELFF.

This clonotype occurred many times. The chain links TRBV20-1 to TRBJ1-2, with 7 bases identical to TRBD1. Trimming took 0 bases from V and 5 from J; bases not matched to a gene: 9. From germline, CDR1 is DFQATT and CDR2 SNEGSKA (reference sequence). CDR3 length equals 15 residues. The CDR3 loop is CSARDPKTGNYGYTF. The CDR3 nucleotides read TGCAGTGCTAGAGATCCAAAGACAGGGAATTATGGCTACACCTTC.

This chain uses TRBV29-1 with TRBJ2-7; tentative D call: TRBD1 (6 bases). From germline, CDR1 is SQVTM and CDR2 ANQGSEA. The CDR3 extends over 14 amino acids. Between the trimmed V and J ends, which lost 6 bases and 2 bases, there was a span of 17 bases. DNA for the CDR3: TGCAGCGTCGCCGGACAGTTTAACACCTACGAGCAGTACTTC. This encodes CSVAGQFNTYEQYF.

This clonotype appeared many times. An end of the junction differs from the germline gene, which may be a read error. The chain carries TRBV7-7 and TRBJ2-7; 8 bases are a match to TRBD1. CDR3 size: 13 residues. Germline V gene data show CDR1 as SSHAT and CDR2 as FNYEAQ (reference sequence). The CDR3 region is CASSFDRGHEQYF. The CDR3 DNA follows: TGTGCTAGCAGCTTTGACAGGGGCCACGAGCAGTACTTC.

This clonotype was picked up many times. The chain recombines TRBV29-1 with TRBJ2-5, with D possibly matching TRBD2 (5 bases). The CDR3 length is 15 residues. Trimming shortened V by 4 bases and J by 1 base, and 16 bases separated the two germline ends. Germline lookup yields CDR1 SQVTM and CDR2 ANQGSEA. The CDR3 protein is CSVGVPTGSQETQYF. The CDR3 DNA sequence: TGCAGCGTTGGGGTCCCCACGGGGTCCCAAGAGACCCAGTACTTC.

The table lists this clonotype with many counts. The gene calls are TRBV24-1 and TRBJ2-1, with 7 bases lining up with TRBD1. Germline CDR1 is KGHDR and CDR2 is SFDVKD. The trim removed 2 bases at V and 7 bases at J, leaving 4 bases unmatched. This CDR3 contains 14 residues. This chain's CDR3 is CATSDYTGVNEQFF. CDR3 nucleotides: TGTGCCACCAGTGATTACACAGGGGTTAATGAGCAGTTCTTC.

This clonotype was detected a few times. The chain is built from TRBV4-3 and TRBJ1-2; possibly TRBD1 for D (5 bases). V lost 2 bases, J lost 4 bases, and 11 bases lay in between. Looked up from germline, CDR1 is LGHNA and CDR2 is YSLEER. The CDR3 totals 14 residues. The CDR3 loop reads CASSQRGGTYGYTF. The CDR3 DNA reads TGCGCCAGCAGCCAACGGGGGGGGACCTATGGCTACACCTTC.

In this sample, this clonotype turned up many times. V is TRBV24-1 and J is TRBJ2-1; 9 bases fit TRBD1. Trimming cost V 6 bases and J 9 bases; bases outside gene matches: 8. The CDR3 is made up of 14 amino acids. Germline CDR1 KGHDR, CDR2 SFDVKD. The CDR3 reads CATSSGQGLREQFF. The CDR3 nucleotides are TGTGCCACCAGTTCGGGACAGGGTTTGCGTGAGCAGTTCTTC.